The entry below describes one T cell receptor (beta chain). PCR was performed using 60 Vbeta and 13 Jbeta primers. Assay: immunoSEQ multiplex PCR; the TCRdb copy retains only in-frame clones and omits some. Among over 100,000 clones listed, 70% to 80% were seen once. The record originates from a study of cytomegalovirus exposure and HLA in healthy donors. V lost 3 bases and J lost 0, with 9 bases in between. The CDR3 runs 16 residues. CDR1 and CDR2 (germline): KGHSH, LQKENI. The chain is built from TRBV18 and TRBJ1-6; D call uncertain. Sequencing used PBMCs. The sequence derives from a female donor in good health and CMV-seronegative. CDR3 sequence: CASSPSQSSYNSPLHF. CDR3 in DNA: TGTGCCAGCTCACCTAGCCAGAGCTCCTATAATTCACCCCTCCACTTT.